This T cell receptor beta chain was captured in a study of spatial heterogeneity in lung cancer. Study-wide findings and caveats: Tumor mutation counts were tracked by expanded intratumoral alpha and beta TCR counts.

Time point reported: sample taken at primary tumor resection. TCRdb re-called the 5' RACE reads through MiXCR, storing one row per CDR3 protein. Of 5,100 or so distinct CDR3 sequences in the sample, around 4% were seen once. This clonotype was detected ten times or more. Its antigen is not identified. This CDR3 spans 12 amino acids. Between the trimmed V and J ends, which lost 2 bases and 3 bases, there was a span of 3 bases. Germline CDR1 ENHRY, CDR2 SYGVKD. The chain couples TRBV10-3 to TRBJ2-3; the D is unclear. This receptor was taken from a female donor with early-stage non-small cell lung cancer. The source was lung tumor tissue, collected at surgery. CDR3 amino acids: CAISEATDTQYF. The DNA for the CDR3 is TGTGCCATCAGTGAGGCAACAGATACGCAGTATTTT.